This TCR beta chain was sequenced during a study of T cell responses to AZD1222 COVID-19 vaccine. Second-dose schedules of about 4 or about 12 weeks were combined. Broader study findings: Only 5 or 6 AZD1222 recipients were seropositive at baseline.

Germline CDR1 SGHRS, CDR2 YFSETQ. Trimming pared 5 bases from V and 1 base from J, leaving 16 bases between. The CDR3 covers 16 residues. As to this clone: The antigen is unknown.

The table came from immunoSEQ multiplex PCR; TCRdb's copy has only in-frame clones and leaves some out. The sample lists fewer than 30,000 clones, about 88% occurring once. The chain combines TRBV5-1 with TRBJ1-3, with D possibly being TRBD1 (6 bases). The sequencing here drew on peripheral blood, taken 28 days after the second AZD1222 dose. This receptor was taken from an adult who received the AZD1222 COVID-19 vaccine. The CDR3, as DNA: TGCGCCAGCAGACCCGGACAGACATATTCTGGAAACACCATATATTTT. Its protein is CASRPGQTYSGNTIYF.